This TCR beta chain is drawn from a study of PD-1 blockade in classical Hodgkin lymphoma. Overall study context: Nivolumab was given intravenously to patients at 3 mg/kg every 2 weeks. Study-level results: CD8+ TCR diversity did not rise significantly by C4D1, unlike CD4+.

Indicated time point: cycle 4 day 1 (C4D1), after less than 7 weeks of nivolumab. Following autologous stem cell transplantation, relapse occurred in every patient, and exposure to brentuximab vedotin varied. From thawed PBMCs, magnetic negative selection was used to isolate the CD8+ T cells. Using immunoSEQ multiplex PCR, the repertoire was profiled, and TCRdb retains in-frame clones only, with some absent. Of about 5,100 clones listed, approximately 68% are singletons. About this clone: Its antigen is as yet unknown.

CDR3 length: 14 residues. The V gene's germline CDR1 is LGHNA and CDR2 YNFKEQ. V was shortened by 0 bases and J by 5 bases, with 8 bases between the two germline ends. This clonotype was obtained from a human donor with classical Hodgkin lymphoma. The rearrangement links TRBV4-2 to TRBJ2-1; D unresolved. The sequences come from CD8+ T cells from blood, collected before the fourth cycle of nivolumab. This chain's CDR3 is CASSQDARDNEQFF. CDR3 coding DNA: TGTGCCAGCAGCCAAGATGCACGGGACAATGAGCAGTTCTTC.